A selection of T cell receptor beta chains follows, all from one sample in a study of post-analysis software for immune sequencing data. One entry per CDR3 protein results from TCRdb running MiXCR on the PCR reads. The sample consists of about 770,000 distinct CDR3 sequences, about half of them appearing once. Sequencing was performed on blood. These receptors were taken from a girl between 10 and 17 years old with multiple sclerosis. Both conserved end residues are part of each CDR3. The order of the fields is clone size, J gene, D gene, V gene, CDR3 DNA, CDR3 protein. The D gene is left open where the match is weak. Only part of the rows carry a size: once, few, many, or a class if the clone is expanded.

NA,TRBJ2-1,TRBD2,TRBV20-1,TGCAGTGCTAGAGATTCCGATAGACGGGGCCGGGAGGGCGTGTTAGAGCAGTTCTTC,CSARDSDRRGREGVLEQFF
NA,TRBJ2-7,NA,TRBV11-2,TGTGCCAGCAGCTTAGGGGCATACTCCTACGAGCAGTACTTC,CASSLGAYSYEQYF
NA,TRBJ2-1,NA,TRBV28,TGTGCCAGCACGGCGGGAAGGAATGAGCAGTTCTTC,CASTAGRNEQFF
NA,TRBJ2-3,TRBD2,TRBV11-2,TGTGCCAGCAGCAGCAGACTAGCGGGAGTGAGGGATACGCAGTATTTT,CASSSRLAGVRDTQYF
once,TRBJ2-1,NA,TRBV9,TGTGCCAGCAGCGTAGCAATCGCGGGGGACACCAAGAATGAGCAGTTCTTC,CASSVAIAGDTKNEQFF
NA,TRBJ2-5,NA,TRBV20-1,TGCAGTGCCCCTACTCGCGAGACCCAGTACTTC,CSAPTRETQYF
NA,TRBJ2-7,NA,TRBV14,TGTGCCAGCAGCCAACTACAGGGAGGGACCTACGAGCAGTACTTC,CASSQLQGGTYEQYF
NA,TRBJ2-6,NA,TRBV15,TGTGCCACCAGCAGAGAAACCTCTGGGGCCAACGTCCTGACTTTC,CATSRETSGANVLTF
NA,TRBJ1-2,TRBD1,TRBV12-3/TRBV12-4,TGTGCCAGCACCTTAGGGGGCGGGGATGGCTACACCTTC,CASTLGGGDGYTF
once,TRBJ2-1,NA,TRBV19,TGTGCCAGTAGTATTGTGGGGAATGAGCAGTTCTTC,CASSIVGNEQFF
NA,TRBJ2-7,TRBD2,TRBV11-2,TGTGCCAGCAGCTTGTTAGCGGGGACCTACGAGCAGTACTTC,CASSLLAGTYEQYF
NA,TRBJ2-5,NA,TRBV29-1,TGCAGCGTTGACGTCTTAAAAGAGACCCAGTACTTC,CSVDVLKETQYF
NA,TRBJ1-4,NA,TRBV5-1,TGCGCCAGCAGAGGTAACCTTAATGAAAAACTGTTTTTT,CASRGNLNEKLFF
few,TRBJ2-7,NA,TRBV12-3/TRBV12-4,TGTGCCAGCAGTTTCGGGCAGGCCCTCTACGAGCAGTACTTC,CASSFGQALYEQYF
NA,TRBJ1-5,NA,TRBV12-3/TRBV12-4,TGTGCCAGTACCAAAGTAAACAGCAATCAGCCCCAGCATTTT,CASTKVNSNQPQHF
NA,TRBJ1-5,TRBD1,TRBV5-1,TGCGCCAGCAGCTCAAATCACCGGGACAGGCGTCGGGGGTGGCCCCAGCATTTT,CASSSNHRDRRRGWPQHF
few,TRBJ2-7,NA,TRBV12-3/TRBV12-4,TGTGCCAGCAGTTATGGAGTAGGCGAGCAGTACTTC,CASSYGVGEQYF
NA,TRBJ2-7,TRBD1,TRBV5-6,TGTGCCAGCGGCCAACGGGACAGGGCTACCTACGAGCAGTACTTC,CASGQRDRATYEQYF
NA,TRBJ2-7,NA,TRBV7-9,TGTGCCAGCAGCACAACCCGCACGGGGTACGAGCAGTACTTC,CASSTTRTGYEQYF
few,TRBJ1-6,NA,TRBV6-5,TGTGCCAGTAGGAGCCGCGCCTTCAATAATTCACCCCTCCACTTT,CASRSRAFNNSPLHF
NA,TRBJ2-5,NA,TRBV7-9,TGTGCCAGCAGCTTAGCGGCCCCAGCTCAAGAGACCCAGTACTTC,CASSLAAPAQETQYF
once,TRBJ1-2,NA,TRBV30,TGTGCTAGACTGTTCGGGGACTATGGCTACACCTTC,CARLFGDYGYTF
NA,TRBJ2-1,TRBD2,TRBV7-9,TGTGCCAGCAGCTTAGGTCCAGCGGGAGCGGCTGAGCAGTTCTTC,CASSLGPAGAAEQFF
few,TRBJ2-7,NA,TRBV7-3,TGTGCCAGCAGCTTTCTCCCAGGGCGGGAGCAGTACTTC,CASSFLPGREQYF
many,TRBJ2-7,NA,TRBV27,TGTGCCAGCAGTTTATCTGAGTCCTACGAGCAGTACTTC,CASSLSESYEQYF
NA,TRBJ2-1,NA,TRBV20-1,TGCAGTGCTAGCGGGAGTGCATCCTACAATGAGCAGTTCTTC,CSASGSASYNEQFF
NA,TRBJ2-1,NA,TRBV15,TGTGCCACCAGCACGTATTCTCCCTACAATGAGCAGTTCTTC,CATSTYSPYNEQFF
NA,TRBJ2-1,TRBD2,TRBV7-9,TGTGCCAGCAGTTTAAGACTAGCGGGAGGGGTACGGGAGCAGTTCTTC,CASSLRLAGGVREQFF
NA,TRBJ2-1,NA,TRBV19,TGTGCCAGTAGTATCCGGGACTTAAAGCCCAATGAGCAGTTCTTC,CASSIRDLKPNEQFF
few,TRBJ2-7,NA,TRBV29-1,TGCAGCGCCGTTGGGCCGGGCCCTTGGGAGCAGTACTTC,CSAVGPGPWEQYF
NA,TRBJ2-7,NA,TRBV12-3/TRBV12-4,TGTGCCAGCAGTCTCTATAGGACAGCGAACTACGAGCAGTACTTC,CASSLYRTANYEQYF
NA,TRBJ2-1,TRBD2,TRBV20-1,TGCAGTGCTAAACGAGCTAGCGGGATGTCAGCGGGGAATGAGCAGTTCTTC,CSAKRASGMSAGNEQFF
NA,TRBJ2-1,NA,TRBV12-3/TRBV12-4,TGTGCCAGCAGCCCAGGGGGAGGACGCTACAATGAGCAGTTCTTC,CASSPGGGRYNEQFF
few,TRBJ2-3,NA,TRBV12-3/TRBV12-4,TGTGCCAGCGTCAGAGGAGATACGCAGTATTTT,CASVRGDTQYF
NA,TRBJ2-3,TRBD2,TRBV27,TGTGCCAGCAGTCCCCGGACTAGCGGGGCCGCTACGCAGTATTTT,CASSPRTSGAATQYF
few,TRBJ1-1,NA,TRBV29-1,TGCAGCGTTGTTGGCAGGTTGAACACTGAAGCTTTCTTT,CSVVGRLNTEAFF
NA,TRBJ2-6,NA,TRBV12-3/TRBV12-4,TGTGTCAGCAGTTCGAGTTCCAGGGCCCTGGAGGCCAACGTCCTGACTTTC,CVSSSSSRALEANVLTF
few,TRBJ2-3,TRBD2,TRBV5-1,TGCGCCAGCAGGACTGGACTAGCGATTTCTAGCACAGATACGCAGTATTTT,CASRTGLAISSTDTQYF
NA,TRBJ2-7,TRBD2,TRBV2,TGTGCCATTTCCGGGACTAGCGTACACGAGCAGTACTTC,CAISGTSVHEQYF
few,TRBJ2-7,TRBD2,TRBV7-9,TGTGCCAGCAGCTTAAGTACTAGCGGCACGGGCGAGCAGTACTTC,CASSLSTSGTGEQYF
few,TRBJ1-5,NA,TRBV20-1,TGCAGTGCCCGATTCCAGGGAGGCAATCATCCCCAGCATTTT,CSARFQGGNHPQHF
few,TRBJ2-1,NA,TRBV15,TGTGCCACCAGCAGAGTAGGGGTTGGGAATGAGCAGTTCTTC,CATSRVGVGNEQFF
few,TRBJ2-1,TRBD2,TRBV20-1,TGCAGTGCTCTGCGGGAGATGTACAATGAGCAGTTCTTC,CSALREMYNEQFF
NA,TRBJ1-5,NA,TRBV20-1,TGCAGTGCTAGAGATAATGGGGATAAATCTCAGCCCCAGCATTTT,CSARDNGDKSQPQHF
NA,TRBJ2-7,TRBD2,TRBV5-6,TGTGCCAGCAGCTACGGACTAGCGGACCCCTACGAGCAGTACTTC,CASSYGLADPYEQYF
few,TRBJ2-7,TRBD2,TRBV7-8,TGTGCCAGCAGCAAACGGACTAGCGGCGTGGGATCCTACGAGCAGTACTTC,CASSKRTSGVGSYEQYF
NA,TRBJ1-6,TRBD1,TRBV9,TGTGCCAGCAGCGCAGGACAGGGTCGGCGGTCACCCCTCCACTTT,CASSAGQGRRSPLHF
few,TRBJ2-7,TRBD2,TRBV27,TGTGCCAGCAGTTTAAGATCAAGCGGGAGTTACGAGCAGTACTTC,CASSLRSSGSYEQYF
few,TRBJ2-1,NA,TRBV5-1,TGCGCCAGCGCCTTAGGGGGGACAACTGACCAGTTCTTC,CASALGGTTDQFF
NA,TRBJ2-1,NA,TRBV27,TGTGCCAGCAGTTTAAACCCTAGGTGGTACAATGAGCAGTTCTTC,CASSLNPRWYNEQFF
NA,TRBJ2-1,TRBD2,TRBV12-3/TRBV12-4,TGTGCCAGCAGTTTTCGGGAGGGTGGAACTTTTGGGCATGAGCAGTTCTTC,CASSFREGGTFGHEQFF